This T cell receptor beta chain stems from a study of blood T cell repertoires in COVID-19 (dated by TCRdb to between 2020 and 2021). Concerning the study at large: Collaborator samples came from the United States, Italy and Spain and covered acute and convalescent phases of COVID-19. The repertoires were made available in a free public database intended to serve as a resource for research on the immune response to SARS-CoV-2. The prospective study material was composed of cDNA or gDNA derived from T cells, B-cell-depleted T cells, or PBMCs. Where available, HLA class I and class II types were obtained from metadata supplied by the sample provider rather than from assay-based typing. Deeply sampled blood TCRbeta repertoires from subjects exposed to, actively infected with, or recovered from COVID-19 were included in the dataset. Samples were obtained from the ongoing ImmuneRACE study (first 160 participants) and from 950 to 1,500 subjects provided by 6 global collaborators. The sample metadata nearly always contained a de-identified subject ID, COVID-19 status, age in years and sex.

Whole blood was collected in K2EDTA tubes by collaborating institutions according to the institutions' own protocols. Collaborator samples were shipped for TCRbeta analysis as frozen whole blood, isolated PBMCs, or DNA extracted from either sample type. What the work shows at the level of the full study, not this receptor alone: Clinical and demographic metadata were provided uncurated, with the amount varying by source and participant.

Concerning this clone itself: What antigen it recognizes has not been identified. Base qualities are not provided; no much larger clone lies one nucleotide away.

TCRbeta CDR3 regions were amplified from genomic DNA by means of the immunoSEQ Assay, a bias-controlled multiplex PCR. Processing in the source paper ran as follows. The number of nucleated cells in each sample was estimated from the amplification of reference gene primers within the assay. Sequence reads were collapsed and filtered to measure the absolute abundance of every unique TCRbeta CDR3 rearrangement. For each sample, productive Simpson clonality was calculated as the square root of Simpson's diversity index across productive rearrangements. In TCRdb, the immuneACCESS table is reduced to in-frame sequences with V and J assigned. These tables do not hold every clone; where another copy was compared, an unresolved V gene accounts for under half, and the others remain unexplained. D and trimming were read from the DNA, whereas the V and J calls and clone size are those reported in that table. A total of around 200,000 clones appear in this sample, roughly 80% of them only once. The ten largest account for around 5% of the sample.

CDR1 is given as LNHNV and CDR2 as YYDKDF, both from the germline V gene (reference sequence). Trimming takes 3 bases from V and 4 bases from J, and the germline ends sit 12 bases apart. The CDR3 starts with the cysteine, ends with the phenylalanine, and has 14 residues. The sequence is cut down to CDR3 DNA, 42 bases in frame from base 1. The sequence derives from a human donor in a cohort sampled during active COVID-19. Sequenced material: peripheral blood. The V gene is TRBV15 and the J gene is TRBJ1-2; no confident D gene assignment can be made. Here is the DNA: TGTGCCACCAGCAGGATCGGGGAGGTCTATGGCTACACCTTC. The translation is CATSRIGEVYGYTF.